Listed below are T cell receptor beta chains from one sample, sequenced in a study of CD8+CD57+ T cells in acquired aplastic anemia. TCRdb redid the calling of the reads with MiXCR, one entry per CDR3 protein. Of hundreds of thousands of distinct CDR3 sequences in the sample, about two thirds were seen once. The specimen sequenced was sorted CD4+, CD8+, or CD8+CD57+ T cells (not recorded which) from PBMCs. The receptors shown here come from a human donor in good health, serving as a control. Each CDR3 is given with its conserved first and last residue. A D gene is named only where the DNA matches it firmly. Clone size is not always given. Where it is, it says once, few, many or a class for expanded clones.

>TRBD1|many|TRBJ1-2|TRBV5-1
CASSNRDSESNYGYTF
TGCGCCAGCAGCAACCGGGACAGCGAAAGTAACTATGGCTACACCTTC
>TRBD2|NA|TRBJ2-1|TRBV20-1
CSARAGTSGANEQFF
TGCAGTGCTAGGGCCGGGACTAGCGGGGCGAATGAGCAGTTCTTC
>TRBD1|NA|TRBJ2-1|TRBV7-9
CASSSGQIKETYYNEQFF
TGTGCCAGCAGCTCGGGACAGATCAAAGAAACCTACTACAATGAGCAGTTCTTC
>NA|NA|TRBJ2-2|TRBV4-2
CASSRIAQAAVGELFF
TGTGCCAGCAGCCGGATCGCTCAGGCCGCCGTTGGGGAGCTGTTTTTT
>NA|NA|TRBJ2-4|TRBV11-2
CASSLDVREKAKNIQYF
TGTGCCAGCAGCTTAGATGTGCGAGAGAAAGCCAAAAACATTCAGTACTTC
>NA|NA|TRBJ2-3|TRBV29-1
CSVEGDKTDTPYF
TGCAGCGTTGAAGGGGACAAAACAGATACGCCGTACTTC
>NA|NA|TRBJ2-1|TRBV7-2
CASSEDGGTDEQFF
TGTGCCAGCAGTGAGGACGGGGGAACCGATGAGCAGTTCTTC
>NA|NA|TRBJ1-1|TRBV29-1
CSVEDSGRKRNTEAFF
TGCAGCGTTGAAGATTCGGGCAGGAAGCGGAACACTGAAGCTTTCTTT
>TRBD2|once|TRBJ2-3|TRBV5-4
CASSHGDTSGTDTQYF
TGTGCCAGCAGCCACGGGGACACTAGCGGGACAGATACGCAGTATTTT
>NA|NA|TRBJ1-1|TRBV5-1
CASSHDTATERIDNTEAFF
TGCGCCAGCAGCCACGACACGGCGACAGAGCGTATCGATAACACTGAAGCTTTCTTT
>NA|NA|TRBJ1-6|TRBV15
CATSRDKSPYNSPLHF
TGTGCCACCAGCCGCGACAAGAGCCCCTATAATTCACCCCTCCACTTT
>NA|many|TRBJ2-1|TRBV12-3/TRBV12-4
CASRKRTGDEQFF
TGTGCCAGCAGAAAGCGGACTGGGGATGAGCAGTTCTTC
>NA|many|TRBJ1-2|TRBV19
CASSIGQGFDYTF
TGTGCCAGTAGTATCGGGCAGGGATTTGACTACACCTTC
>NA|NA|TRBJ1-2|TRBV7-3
CASSGRGEVYSYAF
TGTGCCAGCAGTGGGCGGGGGGAGGTGTACAGCTACGCATTC
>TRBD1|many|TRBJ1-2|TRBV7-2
CASSFRRRAGGDGYTF
TGTGCCAGCAGCTTCCGAAGGAGAGCAGGGGGCGATGGCTACACCTTC
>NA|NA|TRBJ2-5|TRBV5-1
CASSLTGCQETQYF
TGCGCCAGCAGCTTGACAGGGTGCCAAGAGACCCAGTACTTC
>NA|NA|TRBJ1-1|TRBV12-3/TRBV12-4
CASSFSAGHAEAFF
TGTGCCAGCAGTTTTAGTGCGGGGCATGCTGAAGCTTTCTTT
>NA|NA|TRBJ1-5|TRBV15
CATSSQYSNQPQHF
TGTGCCACCAGCAGTCAGTATAGCAATCAGCCCCAGCATTTT
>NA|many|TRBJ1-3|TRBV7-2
CASTNRNRPGNTIYF
TGTGCCAGCACCAATAGGAACAGGCCTGGAAACACCATATATTTT
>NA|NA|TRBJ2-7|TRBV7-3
CASSFGGLEQYF
TGTGCCAGCAGTTTTGGCGGACTAGAGCAGTACTTC
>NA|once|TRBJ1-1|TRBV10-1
CASSESQGAAFF
TGCGCCAGCAGTGAGTCGCAAGGGGCCGCTTTCTTT
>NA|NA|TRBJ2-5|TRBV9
CASSPGRGQETQYF
TGTGCCAGCAGTCCCGGCAGGGGCCAAGAGACCCAGTACTTC
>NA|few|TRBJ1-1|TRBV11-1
CASSLRQGRATEAFF
TGTGCCAGCAGCTTAAGGCAGGGCCGCGCCACTGAAGCTTTCTTT
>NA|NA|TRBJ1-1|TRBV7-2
CASSQGQYTEAFF
TGTGCCAGCAGCCAAGGACAGTACACTGAAGCTTTCTTT